The 2 T cell receptor beta chains reported below all come from one sample, sequenced in a study of T cell responses to AZD1222 COVID-19 vaccine. TCRdb's copy holds only in-frame clones and misses some; the assay was immunoSEQ multiplex PCR. The data hold approximately 76,000 clones, with about nine tenths observed a single time. The material was peripheral blood, obtained on day 0 of AZD1222 vaccination. These receptors were collected from an adult in good health.

This chain joins TRBV7-2 and TRBJ1-5; possible D gene TRBD1, 5 bases. Trimming pared 1 base from V and 3 bases from J, leaving 10 bases between. CDR1 and CDR2 from the germline V gene are SGHTA and FQGNSA. This CDR3 has 15 residues. Here the CDR3 reads CASSLGGGTNQPQHF. The CDR3 region has the DNA TGTGCCAGCAGCTTAGGTGGGGGTACCAATCAGCCCCAGCATTTT.

In its sample, this clone was seen once. V usage is TRBV28 and J usage is TRBJ1-5; 10 nucleotides line up with TRBD1. The CDR3 covers 14 residues. V dropped 6 bases and J dropped 7; count of bases not matched to a gene: 6. CDR1 and CDR2 (germline): MDHEN, SYDVKM. In DNA, the CDR3 is TGTGCCAGCAGCGCTGGACAGGGGGAACAGCCCCAGCATTTT. It yields the protein CASSAGQGEQPQHF.